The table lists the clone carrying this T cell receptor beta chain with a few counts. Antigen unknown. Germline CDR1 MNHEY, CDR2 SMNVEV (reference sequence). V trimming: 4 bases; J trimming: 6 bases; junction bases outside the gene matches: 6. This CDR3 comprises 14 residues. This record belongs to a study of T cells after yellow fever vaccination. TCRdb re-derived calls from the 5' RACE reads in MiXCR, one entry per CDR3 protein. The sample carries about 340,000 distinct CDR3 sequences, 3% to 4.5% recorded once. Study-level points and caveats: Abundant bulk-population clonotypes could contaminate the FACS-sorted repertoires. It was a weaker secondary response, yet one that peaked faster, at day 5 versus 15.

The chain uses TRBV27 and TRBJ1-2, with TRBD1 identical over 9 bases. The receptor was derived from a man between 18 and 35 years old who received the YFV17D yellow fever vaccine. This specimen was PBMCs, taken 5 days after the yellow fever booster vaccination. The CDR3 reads CASSYRGQGDGYTF. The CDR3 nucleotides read TGTGCCAGCAGTTACAGGGGGCAAGGGGATGGCTACACCTTC.